Below, 3 T cell receptor beta chains from the same sample are listed, as sequenced in a study of human thymus T cells. Profiling relied on immunoSEQ multiplex PCR, and the TCRdb table lists in-frame clones only, not all of them. Of about 60,000 clones in the sample, 94% were seen once. Sequenced material: blood. The receptors come from a boy under three years old with a congenital heart defect but otherwise immunologically healthy.

The genes are TRBV7-8 and TRBJ2-1; D possibly corresponds to TRBD2 (5 bases). Germline V lookup: CDR1 SGHVS, CDR2 FQNEAQ. V was cut by 7 bases and J by 0 bases, with 19 bases left in between. This CDR3 is built from 17 residues. This chain's CDR3 is CASTNHQRGSSYNEQFF. DNA for the CDR3: TGTGCCAGCACCAACCATCAACGGGGTAGCTCCTACAATGAGCAGTTCTTC. The whole variable domain, remainder taken from reference TRBV7-8 and TRBJ2-1, is GAGVSQSPRYKVAKRGQDVALRCDPISGHVSLFWYQQALGQGPEFLTYFQNEAQLDKSGLPSDRFFAERPEGSVSTLKIQRTQQEDSAVYLCASTNHQRGSSYNEQFFGPGTRLTVL.

CDR3: CASLPRGGSYNEQFF. The CDR3 DNA reads TGTGCCAGCCTACCCAGGGGCGGGTCCTACAATGAGCAGTTCTTC. The chain recombines TRBV21-1 with TRBJ2-1; TRBD1 is taken as the D call from the table, unchecked against the DNA. TRBV21-1 is a documented pseudogene. The length of the CDR3 is 15 residues.

The chain couples TRBV6-5 to TRBJ1-4; 8 bases line up with TRBD1. The CDR3 extends over 14 amino acids. Losses at the gene ends were 5 bases for V and 7 bases for J; bases not matched to a gene: 6. CDR1 and CDR2 (germline): MNHEY, SVGAGI. The CDR3 protein is CASSPYRGGEKLFF. CDR3 sequence (DNA): TGTGCCAGCAGTCCATACAGGGGGGGTGAAAAACTGTTTTTT.